This paragraph covers one TCR beta chain sequence. No antigen is known for it. No much larger clonotype is one base removed from it; base qualities were not supplied. This specimen comes from a study of radiation and T cells in renal cell carcinoma (dated by TCRdb to 2020 to 2021). Turning to the overall study: Samples were obtained from a clinical trial, in which 15 Gy stereotactic body radiation therapy was delivered to primary renal cell carcinomas and nephrectomy was performed 4 weeks later. In total, fewer than 55 samples, comprising 26 tumors and some 27 peripheral blood samples, were subjected to TCR beta sequencing. In the approximately 57 samples combined, some 4 million unique CDR3 nucleotide sequences were found, encoding some 2,500,000 unique CDR3 amino acid sequences. What the work shows at the level of the full study, not this receptor alone: An increase in top tumor clonotypes in blood was observed from baseline to 2 weeks post-radiation, followed by contraction by 4 weeks, which was taken to suggest transient expansion of tumor-resident clones. With a single-armed trial design, the study had no way to address how radiation dose or scheduling affects the TCR repertoire. No pretreatment tumor biopsies were available, so the baseline intratumoral presence of clonotypes could not be determined. Changes in the blood repertoire were not tracked past 4 weeks after treatment.

The sample's time point, from its label and the paper: blood 2 weeks post-SBRT. This specimen's treatment or condition label, interpreted: 15 Gy SBRT to primary tumor, nephrectomy 4 weeks later. To follow tumor-enriched clonotypes, peripheral blood was collected serially from radiation-treated patients at baseline and again at 2 weeks and 4 weeks after SBRT. All patients had renal cell carcinoma with clear cell pathology. Genomic DNA for TCR sequencing was prepared using the QIAamp DNA Blood Mini Kit (Qiagen). The analyses included only samples that passed all quality control checks. The immunoSEQ kit was used, according to the manufacturer's recommendations, to generate TCR beta libraries from genomic DNA. To prepare libraries, a first multiplex PCR with proprietary primers was run, followed by a second PCR that added unique barcodes, and a bead cleanup was done after each round. Each sample batch included a kit-provided positive control reaction and a negative control reaction. The final libraries underwent checking on an Agilent 4200 TapeStation D1000 ScreenTape, volumetric pooling, and quantification by qPCR. Sequencing was performed on an Illumina NextSeq500 with a MidOutput 150-cycle cartridge, and 156 Read1 and 15 Index1 cycles were run with kit custom primers. The pooled library was loaded at around 1.1 pM with 20% PhiX control spiked in. In the source study's methods: Vendor-processed data were analyzed in R, and a clonotype was defined as all T cells sharing the same CDR3 nucleotide sequence. In the clone abundance analyses, frequencies were normalized to the 10,000 most abundant clones in each sample. Public T cell clones, which averaged fewer than five per sample, were removed prior to analysis. Tumor-enriched clonotypes and baseline blood-enriched clonotypes were defined as those with an abundance difference of at least 32-fold between compartments. Clonotypes expanded or contracted between blood time points were identified with a beta-binomial differential abundance model. Tumor-blood repertoire similarity was measured with the Baroni-Urbani and Buser coefficient, and groups were compared using two-tailed Wilcoxon tests in R. Sourced from immuneACCESS, this table was stored by TCRdb with only in-frame sequences that have V and J called. A share of the clones is absent; for the studies checked, an unresolved V gene accounts for under half, and the remainder has no known explanation. The DNA gave D and trimming, while V, J and clone size come from that table. For this sample the table gives over 60,000 clones, of which approximately 86% were detected only once. The top ten clonotypes cover roughly 20% of the sample.

The CDR3 numbers 12 residues from cysteine through phenylalanine. The read is trimmed to its CDR3 DNA, 36 bases read in frame from base 1. Sequences MNHNS (CDR1) and SASEGT (CDR2) are obtained from the germline V gene. V and J lose 8 bases and 6 bases, and a span of 12 bases separates them. The chain is made from TRBV6-1 and TRBJ2-3; the D call is tentative, TRBD1 or TRBD2, as each matches 5 bases. The source material was blood, sampled from a patient whose treatment included radiotherapy and nephrectomy. This receptor was obtained from a woman aged 45-65 years with renal cell carcinoma. In nucleotide form, the sequence is TGTGCCAGCGGCTATCGGGGCGATACGCAGTATTTT. Translated, this is CASGYRGDTQYF.